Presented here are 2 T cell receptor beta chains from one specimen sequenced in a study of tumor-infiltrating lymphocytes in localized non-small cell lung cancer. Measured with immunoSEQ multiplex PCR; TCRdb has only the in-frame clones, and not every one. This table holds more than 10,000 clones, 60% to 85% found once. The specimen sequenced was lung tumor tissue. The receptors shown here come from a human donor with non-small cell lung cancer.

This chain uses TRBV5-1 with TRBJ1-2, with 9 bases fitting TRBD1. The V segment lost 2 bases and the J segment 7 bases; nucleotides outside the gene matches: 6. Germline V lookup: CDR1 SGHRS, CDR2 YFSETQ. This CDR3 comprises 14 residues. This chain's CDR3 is CASSFGQGTFGYTF. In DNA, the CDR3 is TGCGCCAGCAGCTTCGGACAGGGGACGTTTGGCTACACCTTC.

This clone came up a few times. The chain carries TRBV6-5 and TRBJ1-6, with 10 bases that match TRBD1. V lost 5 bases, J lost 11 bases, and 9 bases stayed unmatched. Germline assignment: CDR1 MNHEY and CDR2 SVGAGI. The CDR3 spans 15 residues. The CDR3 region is CASSKMGQGLTPLHF. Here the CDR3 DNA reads TGTGCCAGCAGTAAAATGGGACAGGGGCTTACACCCCTCCACTTT.